This T cell receptor beta chain was recorded in a study of blood T cell repertoires in COVID-19. Study background: The origin of the acute and convalescent COVID-19 samples was the United States, Italy and Spain. The analysed material was cDNA or gDNA that came from T cells, B-cell-depleted T cells, or PBMCs.

Original data processing: Amplifying reference gene primers gave estimates of nucleated cell counts. Libraries were prepared by immunoSEQ multiplex PCR; TCRdb keeps only in-frame clonotypes and omits some of them. Clone size and the V and J calls come from that table; the DNA yielded D and trimming. The repertoire holds approximately 80,000 clones, with over 80% as singletons. V lost 4 bases and J lost 0, with 16 bases in between. The germline V gene encodes CDR1 KGHDR and CDR2 SFDVKD. This CDR3 contains 17 residues. This clone was seen just once. Source material: peripheral blood. The TCR originated in a woman in her 70s with acute or convalescent COVID-19. The V call is TRBV24-1, the J call TRBJ2-3, with a possible D match to TRBD2 (6 bases). CDR3: CATSEPGLPTSTDTQYF. CDR3 bases: TGTGCCACCAGTGAACCCGGACTACCGACAAGCACAGATACGCAGTATTTT.